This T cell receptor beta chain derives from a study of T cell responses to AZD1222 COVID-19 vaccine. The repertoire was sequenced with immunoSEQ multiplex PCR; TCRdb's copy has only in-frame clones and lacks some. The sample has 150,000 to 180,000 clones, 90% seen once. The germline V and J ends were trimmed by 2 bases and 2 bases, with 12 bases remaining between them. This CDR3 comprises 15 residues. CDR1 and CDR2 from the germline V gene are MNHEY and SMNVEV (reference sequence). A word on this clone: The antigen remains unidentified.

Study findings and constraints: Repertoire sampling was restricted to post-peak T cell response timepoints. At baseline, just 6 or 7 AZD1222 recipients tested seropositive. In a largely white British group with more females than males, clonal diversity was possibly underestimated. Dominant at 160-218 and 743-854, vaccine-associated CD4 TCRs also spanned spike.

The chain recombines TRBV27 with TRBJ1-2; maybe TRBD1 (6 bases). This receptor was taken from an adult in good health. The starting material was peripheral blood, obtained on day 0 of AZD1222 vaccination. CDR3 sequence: CASSLGQPINYGYTF. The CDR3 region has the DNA TGTGCCAGCAGTTTAGGACAGCCAATAAACTATGGCTACACCTTC.